In this sample, the clone carrying this T cell receptor beta chain turned up a few times. Its specificity is not known. This sample was included in a study of T cells in Graves' hyperthyroidism and ophthalmopathy. The study, taken as a whole, reports: Blood shared most expanded thyroid clonotypes above 0.001.

Each patient was aged 18 to 65 and had newly diagnosed hyperthyroidism of under 2 months' duration. Uncontrolled infection, other autoimmune disease, pregnancy and lactation each barred patients from inclusion. Clinical symptoms, serum thyroxine and TRAb, thyroid ultrasound and orbital computed tomography were used for the diagnoses. There were TCR beta CDR3 regions amplified from RNA transcripts. A set of HTBI primers served as the primers for a first-round RT-PCR of the TCR CDR3. TCRdb re-analysed the multiplex PCR reads in MiXCR, keeping a single row per CDR3 protein. The sample yields roughly 700,000 distinct CDR3 sequences, roughly 17% seen once. The CDR3 loop spans 16 amino acids. With 0 bases removed from V and 5 bases from J, the gap between germline ends came to 16 bases. Germline CDR1 is LNHDA and CDR2 is SQIVND (reference sequence).

This chain links TRBV19 with TRBJ1-2; possible D gene TRBD1, 6 bases. What was sequenced was blood. The TCR was taken from a man aged 45 to 65 with Graves' hyperthyroidism. CDR3 sequence reads: CASSIDRDTGRYGYTF. DNA for the CDR3: TGTGCCAGTAGTATAGACCGGGACACCGGAAGGTATGGCTACACCTTC.